A single TCR beta chain is shown here with its context. The antigen is undetermined. This CDR3 contains 14 residues. Germline loops: CDR1 LNHDA, CDR2 SQIVND (reference sequence). V lost 10 bases to trimming and J lost 3 bases, with 19 bases between them. This sample was taken from a study of T cell responses to AZD1222 COVID-19 vaccine. About the research overall: Second-dose groups at about 4 or about 12 weeks were pooled.

Libraries were prepared by immunoSEQ multiplex PCR; TCRdb keeps only in-frame clonotypes and omits some of them. Among 110,000 to 150,000 clones listed, roughly nine tenths were seen once. Study conclusions and caveats: Close to half of spike-specific TCRs reportedly recognize unmutated variant regions.

This chain connects TRBV19 to TRBJ2-7; possible D gene TRBD2, 6 bases. The specimen comprised peripheral blood, sampled on day 0 of AZD1222 vaccination. This receptor was obtained from an adult in good health. The CDR3 loop reads CATTSGDTSYEQYF. CDR3 sequence (DNA): TGTGCCACCACTTCGGGAGATACGAGCTACGAGCAGTACTTC.